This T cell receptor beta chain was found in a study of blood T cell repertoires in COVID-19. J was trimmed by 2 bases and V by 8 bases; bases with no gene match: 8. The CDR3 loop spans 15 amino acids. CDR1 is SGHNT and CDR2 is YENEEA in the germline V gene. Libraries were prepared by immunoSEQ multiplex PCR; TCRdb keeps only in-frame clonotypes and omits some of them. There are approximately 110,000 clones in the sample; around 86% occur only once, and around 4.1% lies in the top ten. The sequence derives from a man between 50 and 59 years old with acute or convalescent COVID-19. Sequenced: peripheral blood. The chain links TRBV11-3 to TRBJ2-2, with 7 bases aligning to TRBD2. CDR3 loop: CASAGGGINTGELFF. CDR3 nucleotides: TGTGCCAGCGCTGGGGGAGGGATTAACACCGGGGAGCTGTTTTTT.